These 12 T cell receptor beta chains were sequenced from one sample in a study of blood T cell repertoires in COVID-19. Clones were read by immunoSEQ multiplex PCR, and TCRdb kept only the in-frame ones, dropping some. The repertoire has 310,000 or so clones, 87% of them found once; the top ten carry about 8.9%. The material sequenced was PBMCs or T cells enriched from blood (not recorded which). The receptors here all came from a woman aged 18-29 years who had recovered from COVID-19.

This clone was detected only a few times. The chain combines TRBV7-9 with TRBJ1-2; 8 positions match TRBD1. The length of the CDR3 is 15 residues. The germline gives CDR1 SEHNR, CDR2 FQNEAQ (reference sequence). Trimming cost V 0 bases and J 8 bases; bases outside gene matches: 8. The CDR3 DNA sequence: TGTGCCAGCAGCTTAGCGACCGACAGGGGTGGCGGCTACACCTTC. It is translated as CASSLATDRGGGYTF.

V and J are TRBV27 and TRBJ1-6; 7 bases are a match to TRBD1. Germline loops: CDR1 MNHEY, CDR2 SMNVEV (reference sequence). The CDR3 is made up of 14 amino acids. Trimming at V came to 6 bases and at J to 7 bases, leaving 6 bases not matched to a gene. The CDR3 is CASRNRGWNSPLHF. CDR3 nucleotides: TGTGCCAGCAGAAACAGGGGTTGGAATTCACCCCTCCACTTT.

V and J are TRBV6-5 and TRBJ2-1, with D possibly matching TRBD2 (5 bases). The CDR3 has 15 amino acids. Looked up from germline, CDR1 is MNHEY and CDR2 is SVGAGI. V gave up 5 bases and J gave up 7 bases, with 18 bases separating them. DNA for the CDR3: TGTGCCAGCAGTCCGGGGTCTTGGTTTCCTAATGAGCAGTTCTTC. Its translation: CASSPGSWFPNEQFF.

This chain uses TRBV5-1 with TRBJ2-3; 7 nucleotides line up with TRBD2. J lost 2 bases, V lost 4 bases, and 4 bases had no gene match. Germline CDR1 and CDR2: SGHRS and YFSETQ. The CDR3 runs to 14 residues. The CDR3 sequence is CASSPGLNTDTQYF. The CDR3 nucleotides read TGCGCCAGCAGCCCGGGACTAAACACAGATACGCAGTATTTT.

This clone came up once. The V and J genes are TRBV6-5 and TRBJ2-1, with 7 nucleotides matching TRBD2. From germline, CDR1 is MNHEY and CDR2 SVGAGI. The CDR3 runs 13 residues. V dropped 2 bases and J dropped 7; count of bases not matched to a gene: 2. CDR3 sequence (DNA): TGTGCCAGCAGTTACCTTAGCGGGAATGAGCAGTTCTTC. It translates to CASSYLSGNEQFF.

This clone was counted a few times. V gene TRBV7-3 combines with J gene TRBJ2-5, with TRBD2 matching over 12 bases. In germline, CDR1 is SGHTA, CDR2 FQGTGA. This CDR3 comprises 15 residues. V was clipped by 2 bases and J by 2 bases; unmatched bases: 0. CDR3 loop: CASSLLAGGQETQYF. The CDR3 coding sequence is TGTGCCAGCAGCTTACTAGCGGGGGGGCAAGAGACCCAGTACTTC. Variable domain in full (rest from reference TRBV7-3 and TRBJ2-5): GAGVSQTPSNKVTEKGKYVELRCDPISGHTALYWYRQSLGQGPEFLIYFQGTGAADDSGLPNDRFFAVRPEGSVSTLKIQRTERGDSAVYLCASSLLAGGQETQYFGPGTRLLVL.

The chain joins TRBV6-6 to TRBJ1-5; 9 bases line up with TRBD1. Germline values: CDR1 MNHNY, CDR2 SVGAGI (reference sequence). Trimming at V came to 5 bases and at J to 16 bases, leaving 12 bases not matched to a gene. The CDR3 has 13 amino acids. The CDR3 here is CASSASQGQGRHF. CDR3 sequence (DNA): TGTGCCAGCAGTGCAAGCCAGGGACAGGGACGACATTTT.

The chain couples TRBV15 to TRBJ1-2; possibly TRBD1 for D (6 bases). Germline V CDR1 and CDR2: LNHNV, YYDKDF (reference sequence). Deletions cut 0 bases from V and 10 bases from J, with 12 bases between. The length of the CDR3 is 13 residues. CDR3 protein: CATSRDRTVDYTF. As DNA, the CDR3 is TGTGCCACCAGCAGAGATCGGACAGTAGACTACACCTTC.

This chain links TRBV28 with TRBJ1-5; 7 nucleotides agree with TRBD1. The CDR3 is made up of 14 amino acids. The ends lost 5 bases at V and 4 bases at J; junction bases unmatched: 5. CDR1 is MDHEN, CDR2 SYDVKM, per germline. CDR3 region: CASSTGDTNQPQHF. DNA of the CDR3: TGTGCCAGCAGTACAGGGGACACAAATCAGCCCCAGCATTTT.

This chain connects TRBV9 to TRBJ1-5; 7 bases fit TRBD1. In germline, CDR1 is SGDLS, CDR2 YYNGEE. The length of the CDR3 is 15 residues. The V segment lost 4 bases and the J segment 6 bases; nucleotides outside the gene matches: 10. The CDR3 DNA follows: TGTGCCAGCAGCCTAGACGACAGGGCTGGTCAGCCCCAGCATTTT. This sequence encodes CASSLDDRAGQPQHF.

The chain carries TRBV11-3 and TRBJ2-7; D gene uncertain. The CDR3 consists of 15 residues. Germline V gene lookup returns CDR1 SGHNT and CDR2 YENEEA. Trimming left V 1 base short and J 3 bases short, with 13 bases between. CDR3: CASSLGGNYVYEQYF. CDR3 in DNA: TGTGCCAGCAGCTTAGGCGGCAATTACGTCTACGAGCAGTACTTC.

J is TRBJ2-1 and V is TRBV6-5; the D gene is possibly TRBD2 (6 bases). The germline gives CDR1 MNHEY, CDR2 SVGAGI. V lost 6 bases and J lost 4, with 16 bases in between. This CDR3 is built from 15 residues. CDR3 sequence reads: CASSPIAARYNEQFF. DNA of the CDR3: TGTGCCAGCAGCCCGATAGCGGCCCGTTACAATGAGCAGTTCTTC.